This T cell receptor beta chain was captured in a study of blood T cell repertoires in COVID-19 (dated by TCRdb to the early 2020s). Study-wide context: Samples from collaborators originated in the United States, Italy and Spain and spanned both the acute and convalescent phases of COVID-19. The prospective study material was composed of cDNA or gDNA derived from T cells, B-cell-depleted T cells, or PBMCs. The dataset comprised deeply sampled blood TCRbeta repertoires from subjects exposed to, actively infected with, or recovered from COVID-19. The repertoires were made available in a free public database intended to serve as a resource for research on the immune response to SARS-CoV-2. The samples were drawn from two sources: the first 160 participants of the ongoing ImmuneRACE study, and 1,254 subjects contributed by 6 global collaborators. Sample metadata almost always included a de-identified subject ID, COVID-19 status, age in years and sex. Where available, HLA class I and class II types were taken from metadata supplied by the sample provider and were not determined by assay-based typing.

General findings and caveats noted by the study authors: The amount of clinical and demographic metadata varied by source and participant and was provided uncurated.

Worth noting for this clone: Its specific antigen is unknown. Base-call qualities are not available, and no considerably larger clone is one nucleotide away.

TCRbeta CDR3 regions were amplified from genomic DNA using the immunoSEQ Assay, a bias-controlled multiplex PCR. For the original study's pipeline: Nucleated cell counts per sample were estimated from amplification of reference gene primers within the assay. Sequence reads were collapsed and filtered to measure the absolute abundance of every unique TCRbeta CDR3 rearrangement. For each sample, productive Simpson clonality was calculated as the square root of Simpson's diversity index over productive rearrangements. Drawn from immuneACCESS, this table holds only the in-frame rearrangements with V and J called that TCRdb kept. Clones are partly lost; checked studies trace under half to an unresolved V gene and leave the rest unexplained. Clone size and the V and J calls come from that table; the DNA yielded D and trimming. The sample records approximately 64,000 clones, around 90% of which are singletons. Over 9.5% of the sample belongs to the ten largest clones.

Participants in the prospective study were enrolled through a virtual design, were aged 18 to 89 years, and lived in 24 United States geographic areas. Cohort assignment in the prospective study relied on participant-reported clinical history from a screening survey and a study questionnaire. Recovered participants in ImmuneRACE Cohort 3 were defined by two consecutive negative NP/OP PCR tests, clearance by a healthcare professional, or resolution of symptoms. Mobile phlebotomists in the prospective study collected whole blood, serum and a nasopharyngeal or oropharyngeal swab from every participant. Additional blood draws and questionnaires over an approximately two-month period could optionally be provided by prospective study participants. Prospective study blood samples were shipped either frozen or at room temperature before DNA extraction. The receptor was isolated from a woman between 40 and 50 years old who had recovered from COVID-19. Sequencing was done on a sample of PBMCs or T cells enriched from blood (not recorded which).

Here is the DNA: TGTGCCAGCAGCTCGGTGACTAGCGGGGCCCACGAGCAGTACTTC. Its protein product is CASSSVTSGAHEQYF. In this chain, TRBV13 is recombined with TRBJ2-7, and 11 bases in between align with TRBD2. Taken from cysteine to phenylalanine, the CDR3 has 15 residues. The CDR3 DNA has 45 bases and is translated from base 1. From V the trimming removes 4 bases and from J it removes 5 bases, while the gene matches leave 7 bases of the junction unaccounted for. From a lookup of the germline V gene (reference sequence), CDR1 and CDR2 are PRHDT and FYEKMQ.